This TCR beta chain originates from a study of quantifying T cell responses using KT2 cells. Background on the study: cDNA was made from DNase-treated RNA using alpha and beta constant primers.

This clonotype was detected only a few times. Its target is unknown. General study results and limits: KT2 clone alpha and beta sequence counts scaled linearly with input KT2 cell number.

Each cDNA got a UMI-containing oligo ligated at its 3' end. The first PCR ran roughly 4 cycles with an equimolar RC1.1 and RC1.2 beta primer mix. MiXCR, run by TCRdb on the UMI-ligation and nested PCR reads, gives a single entry per CDR3 protein. The profile shows more than 55,000 distinct CDR3 sequences, roughly an eighth of them singletons. There are 15 residues in the CDR3. Trimming pared 3 bases from V and 0 bases from J, leaving 11 bases between. Germline V gene lookup returns CDR1 LGHNA and CDR2 YNFKEQ. The sequencing input was PBMCs spiked with cells of the T cell clone KT2. This receptor was obtained from a human donor. The chain joins TRBV4-2 to TRBJ1-2; D is uncertain. Here the CDR3 DNA reads TGTGCCAGCAGCCACACTGGACGGGCTAACTATGGCTACACCTTC. It yields the protein CASSHTGRANYGYTF.